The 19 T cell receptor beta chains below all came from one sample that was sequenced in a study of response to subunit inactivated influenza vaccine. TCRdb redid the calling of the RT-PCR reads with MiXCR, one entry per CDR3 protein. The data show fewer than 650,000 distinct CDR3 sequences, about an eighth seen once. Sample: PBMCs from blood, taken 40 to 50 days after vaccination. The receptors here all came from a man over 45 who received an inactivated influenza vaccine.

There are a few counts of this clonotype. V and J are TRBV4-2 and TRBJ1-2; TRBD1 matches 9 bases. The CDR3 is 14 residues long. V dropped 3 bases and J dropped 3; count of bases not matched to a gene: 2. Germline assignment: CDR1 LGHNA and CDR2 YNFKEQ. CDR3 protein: CASSQGDRDYGYTF. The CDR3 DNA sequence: TGTGCCAGCAGCCAGGGGGACAGGGACTATGGCTACACCTTC.

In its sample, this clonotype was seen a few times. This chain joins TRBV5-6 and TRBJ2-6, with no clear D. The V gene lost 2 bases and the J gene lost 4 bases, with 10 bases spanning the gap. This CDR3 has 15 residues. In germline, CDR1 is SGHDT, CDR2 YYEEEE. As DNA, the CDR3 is TGTGCCAGCAGCTTAGTGGCGCCCGGGGCCAACGTCCTGACTTTC. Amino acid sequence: CASSLVAPGANVLTF.

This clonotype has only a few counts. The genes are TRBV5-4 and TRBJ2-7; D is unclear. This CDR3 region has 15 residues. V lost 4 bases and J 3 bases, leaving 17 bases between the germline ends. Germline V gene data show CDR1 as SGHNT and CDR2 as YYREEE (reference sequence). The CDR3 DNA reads TGTGCCAGCAGCGCGGAAGCCCGGACCATCTACGAGCAGTACTTC. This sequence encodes CASSAEARTIYEQYF.

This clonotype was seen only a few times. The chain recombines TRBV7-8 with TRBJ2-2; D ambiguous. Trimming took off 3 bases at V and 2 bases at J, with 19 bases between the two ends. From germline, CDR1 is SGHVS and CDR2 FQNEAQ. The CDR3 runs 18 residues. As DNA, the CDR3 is TGTGCCAGCAGCTTCGTCGTTGGTTGGCAGGAAAACACCGGGGAGCTGTTTTTT. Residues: CASSFVVGWQENTGELFF.

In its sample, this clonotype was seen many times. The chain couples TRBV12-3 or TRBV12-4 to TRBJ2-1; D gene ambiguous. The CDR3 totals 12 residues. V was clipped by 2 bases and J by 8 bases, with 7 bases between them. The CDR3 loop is CASSLKGYEQFF. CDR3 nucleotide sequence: TGTGCCAGCAGTTTAAAGGGTTATGAGCAGTTCTTC.

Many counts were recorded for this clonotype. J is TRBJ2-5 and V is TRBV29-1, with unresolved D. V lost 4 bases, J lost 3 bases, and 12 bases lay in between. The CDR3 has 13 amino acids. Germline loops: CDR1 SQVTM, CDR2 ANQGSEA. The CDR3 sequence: CSVGGKAKETQYF. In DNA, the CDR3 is TGCAGCGTTGGTGGCAAGGCCAAAGAGACCCAGTACTTC.

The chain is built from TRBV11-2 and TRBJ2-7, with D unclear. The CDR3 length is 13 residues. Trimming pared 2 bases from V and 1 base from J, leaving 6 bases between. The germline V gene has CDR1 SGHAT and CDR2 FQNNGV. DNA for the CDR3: TGTGCCAGCAGCTTACTAATGTCCTACGAGCAGTACTTC. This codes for CASSLLMSYEQYF.

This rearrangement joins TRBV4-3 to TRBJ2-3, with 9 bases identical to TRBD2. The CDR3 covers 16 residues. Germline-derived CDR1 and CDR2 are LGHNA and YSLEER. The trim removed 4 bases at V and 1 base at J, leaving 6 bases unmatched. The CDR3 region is CASSRRGGARTDTQYF. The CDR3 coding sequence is TGCGCCAGCAGCCGCCGCGGGGGGGCACGCACAGATACGCAGTATTTT.

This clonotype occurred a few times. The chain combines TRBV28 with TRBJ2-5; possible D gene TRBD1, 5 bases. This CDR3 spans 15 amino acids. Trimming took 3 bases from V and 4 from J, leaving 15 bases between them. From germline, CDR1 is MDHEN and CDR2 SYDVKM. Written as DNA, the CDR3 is TGTGCCAGCAGTTTCCTTTCAGGGTCCCGAGAGACCCAGTACTTC. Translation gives CASSFLSGSRETQYF.

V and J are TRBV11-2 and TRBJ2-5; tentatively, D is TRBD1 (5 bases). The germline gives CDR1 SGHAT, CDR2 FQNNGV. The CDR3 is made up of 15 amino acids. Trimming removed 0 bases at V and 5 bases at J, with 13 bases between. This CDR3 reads CASSLERGVWETQYF. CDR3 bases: TGTGCCAGCAGCTTAGAAAGGGGCGTCTGGGAGACCCAGTACTTC.

The CDR3 DNA sequence: TGTGCCATCAGTGAGGGAGTTGGGGTGTTGAACACTGAAGCTTTCTTT. It codes for CAISEGVGVLNTEAFF. The chain joins TRBV10-3 to TRBJ1-1; D unclear. This CDR3 spans 16 amino acids. CDR1 ENHRY and CDR2 SYGVKD come from the germline V gene. V shed 2 bases and J shed 0 bases, with 13 bases lying between them.

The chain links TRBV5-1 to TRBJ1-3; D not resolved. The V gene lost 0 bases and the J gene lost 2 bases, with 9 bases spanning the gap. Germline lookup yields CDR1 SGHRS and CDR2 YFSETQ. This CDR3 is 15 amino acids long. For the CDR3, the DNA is TGCGCCAGCAGCTTGGACGGCGGTCCTGGAAACACCATATATTTT. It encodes CASSLDGGPGNTIYF.

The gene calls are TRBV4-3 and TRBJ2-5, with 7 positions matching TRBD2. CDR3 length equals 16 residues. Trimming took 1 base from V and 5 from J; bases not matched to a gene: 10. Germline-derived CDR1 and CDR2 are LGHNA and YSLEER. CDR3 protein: CASSQGPGLQGETQYF. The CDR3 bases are TGCGCCAGCAGCCAAGGCCCGGGACTACAAGGGGAGACCCAGTACTTC.

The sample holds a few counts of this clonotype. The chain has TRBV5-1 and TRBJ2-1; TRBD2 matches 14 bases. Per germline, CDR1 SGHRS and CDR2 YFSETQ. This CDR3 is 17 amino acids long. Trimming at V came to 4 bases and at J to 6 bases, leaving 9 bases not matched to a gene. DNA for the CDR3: TGCGCCAGCAGCCGAATTATTGGGACTAGCGGGAGCAATGAGCAGTTCTTC. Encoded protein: CASSRIIGTSGSNEQFF.

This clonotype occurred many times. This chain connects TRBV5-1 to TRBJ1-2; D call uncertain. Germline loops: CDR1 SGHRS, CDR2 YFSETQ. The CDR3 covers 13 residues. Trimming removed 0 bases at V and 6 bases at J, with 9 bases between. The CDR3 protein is CASSLAVGDGYTF. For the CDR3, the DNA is TGCGCCAGCAGCTTGGCCGTCGGGGATGGCTACACCTTC.

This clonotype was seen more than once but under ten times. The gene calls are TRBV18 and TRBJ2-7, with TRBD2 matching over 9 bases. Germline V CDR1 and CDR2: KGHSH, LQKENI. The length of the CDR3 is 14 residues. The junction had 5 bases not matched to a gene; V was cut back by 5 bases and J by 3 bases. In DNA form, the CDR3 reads TGTGCCAGCTCAATTCTAGCGGGAAACTACGAGCAGTACTTC. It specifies CASSILAGNYEQYF.

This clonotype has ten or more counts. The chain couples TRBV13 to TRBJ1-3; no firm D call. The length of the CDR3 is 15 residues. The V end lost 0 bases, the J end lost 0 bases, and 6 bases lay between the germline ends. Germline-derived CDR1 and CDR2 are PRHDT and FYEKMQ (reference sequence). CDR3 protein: CASSLGDSSGNTIYF. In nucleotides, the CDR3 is TGTGCCAGCAGCTTAGGTGATTCCTCTGGAAACACCATATATTTT.

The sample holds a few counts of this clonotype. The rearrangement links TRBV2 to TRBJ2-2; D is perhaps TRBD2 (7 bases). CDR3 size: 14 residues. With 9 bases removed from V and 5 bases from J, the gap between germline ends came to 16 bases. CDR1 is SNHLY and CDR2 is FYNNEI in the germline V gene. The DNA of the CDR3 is TGTGCCAGTACCCAGGGAGGGGGGACCGGGGAGCTGTTTTTT. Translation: CASTQGGGTGELFF.

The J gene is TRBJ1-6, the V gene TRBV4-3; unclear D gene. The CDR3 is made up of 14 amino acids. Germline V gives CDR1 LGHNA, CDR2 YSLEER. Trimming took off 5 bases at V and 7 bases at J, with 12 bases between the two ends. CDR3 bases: TGCGCCAGCAGCGAAGTCATTAGAAATTCACCCCTCCACTTT. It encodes CASSEVIRNSPLHF.